Following are 10 T cell receptor beta chains from one sample sequenced in a study of T cell repertoires in cytomegalovirus infection (dated by TCRdb to between 2019 and 2020). The sequencing machine was an Illumina HiSeq 1500. The public reads were run again by TCRdb, first through fastp at Q25 and then through MiXCR, and only productive beta chains were kept. Every distinct CDR3 protein forms one entry, paired with its most common genes and DNA. The sample table holds 250,000 or so distinct CDR3 sequences, of which around 12% were seen once. The ten biggest clones cover 1.6% of the sample. The sequenced material came from PBMCs. These receptors originate from a human donor in good health (CMV status not recorded). Some clones in this sample may be carry-over from other donors' samples.

In this sample, this clonotype turned up a few times. The V gene is TRBV19, the J gene TRBJ1-1; a weak D match, TRBD1 (6 bases). The CDR3 runs to 14 residues. CDR1 is LNHDA, CDR2 SQIVND, per germline (reference sequence). The V end lost 2 bases, the J end lost 1 base, and 8 bases lay between the germline ends. CDR3 coding DNA: TGTGCCAGTAGTATACCCAGGGGGAACACTGAAGCTTTCTTT. As protein: CASSIPRGNTEAFF.

The V and J genes are TRBV5-1 and TRBJ1-6; the D is unclear. The V end lost 3 bases, the J end lost 10 bases, and 8 bases lay between the germline ends. The length of the CDR3 is 12 residues. CDR1 is SGHRS and CDR2 is YFSETQ in the germline V gene. The CDR3 DNA sequence: TGCGCCAGCAGCTCGGACTACTCACCCCTCCACTTT. Translating gives CASSSDYSPLHF.

V usage is TRBV20-1 and J usage is TRBJ2-1, with 10 nucleotides matching TRBD2. Germline V gene sequence: CDR1 DFQATT, CDR2 SNEGSKA (reference sequence). Losses at the gene ends were 3 bases for V and 6 bases for J; bases not matched to a gene: 11. The CDR3 runs to 16 residues. The chain's CDR3 is CSARDTSGMSRNEQFF. CDR3 coding DNA: TGCAGTGCTAGGGACACTAGCGGGATGAGTCGCAATGAGCAGTTCTTC.

In its sample, this clonotype was seen many times. The chain links TRBV4-3 to TRBJ2-7; D may be TRBD2 (6 bases). Germline loops: CDR1 LGHNA, CDR2 YSLEER. The CDR3 runs 14 residues. Trimming left V 4 bases short and J 6 bases short, with 16 bases between. CDR3 sequence (DNA): TGCGCCAGCAGCCGGGTTGGAGGGGACGGCGAGCAGTACTTC. Translating it yields CASSRVGGDGEQYF.

The chain links TRBV19 to TRBJ2-7; a possible D gene is TRBD2 (5 bases). There are 12 residues in the CDR3. Germline loops: CDR1 LNHDA, CDR2 SQIVND (reference sequence). Between the trimmed V and J ends, which lost 10 bases and 6 bases, there was a span of 16 bases. CDR3 residues: CATKSHAGEQYF. The CDR3 DNA sequence: TGTGCCACTAAAAGCCACGCGGGCGAGCAGTACTTC.

The chain recombines TRBV5-4 with TRBJ2-3, with TRBD2 matching 13 bases. Germline V gene data show CDR1 as SGHNT and CDR2 as YYREEE (reference sequence). The V and J ends lost 2 bases and 2 bases, in that order; junction bases with no gene match: 5. The CDR3 spans 17 residues. Written as DNA, the CDR3 is TGTGCCAGCAGCTTAACTAGCGGGGGGGCCTACACAGATACGCAGTATTTT. This gives the protein CASSLTSGGAYTDTQYF. Looking up the rest from reference TRBV5-4 and TRBJ2-3 gives the full variable domain: ETGVTQSPTHLIKTRGQQVTLRCSSQSGHNTVSWYQQALGQGPQFIFQYYREEENGRGNFPPRFSGLQFPNYSSELNVNALELDDSALYLCASSLTSGGAYTDTQYFGPGTRLTVL.

This clonotype was found many times. This chain uses TRBV7-2 with TRBJ2-1; 12 nucleotides align to TRBD2. The CDR3 extends over 15 amino acids. Germline V gene sequence: CDR1 SGHTA, CDR2 FQGNSA. V lost 5 bases to trimming and J lost 7 bases; unmatched junction nucleotides: 6. The CDR3 loop is CASSPTSGRGNEQFF. Written as DNA, the CDR3 is TGTGCCAGCAGCCCGACTAGCGGGAGAGGGAATGAGCAGTTCTTC.

The chain uses TRBV19 and TRBJ2-5; TRBD1 matches 9 bases. Trimming cost V 3 bases and J 5 bases; bases outside gene matches: 4. Per germline, CDR1 LNHDA and CDR2 SQIVND (reference sequence). This CDR3 comprises 14 residues. CDR3 in DNA: TGTGCCAGTAGTATGGGGACAGGGAGGGAGACCCAGTACTTC. Protein: CASSMGTGRETQYF.

This chain uses TRBV18 with TRBJ2-5, with a weak D call TRBD1 (5 bases). CDR3 size: 15 residues. Looked up from germline, CDR1 is KGHSH and CDR2 is LQKENI. V was trimmed by 1 base and J by 2 bases, leaving 11 bases between them. CDR3 amino acids: CASSPLDSLQETQYF. The CDR3 nucleotides read TGTGCCAGCTCACCACTCGACAGCCTTCAAGAGACCCAGTACTTC.

The V and J genes are TRBV29-1 and TRBJ2-7; 8 nucleotides line up with TRBD2. This CDR3 region has 13 residues. Per germline, CDR1 SQVTM and CDR2 ANQGSEA. V gave up 7 bases and J gave up 6 bases; unmatched junction bases: 11. The CDR3 protein is CSGGRAAGVEQYF. The CDR3 coding sequence is TGCAGCGGGGGCCGAGCAGCGGGGGTCGAGCAGTACTTC.